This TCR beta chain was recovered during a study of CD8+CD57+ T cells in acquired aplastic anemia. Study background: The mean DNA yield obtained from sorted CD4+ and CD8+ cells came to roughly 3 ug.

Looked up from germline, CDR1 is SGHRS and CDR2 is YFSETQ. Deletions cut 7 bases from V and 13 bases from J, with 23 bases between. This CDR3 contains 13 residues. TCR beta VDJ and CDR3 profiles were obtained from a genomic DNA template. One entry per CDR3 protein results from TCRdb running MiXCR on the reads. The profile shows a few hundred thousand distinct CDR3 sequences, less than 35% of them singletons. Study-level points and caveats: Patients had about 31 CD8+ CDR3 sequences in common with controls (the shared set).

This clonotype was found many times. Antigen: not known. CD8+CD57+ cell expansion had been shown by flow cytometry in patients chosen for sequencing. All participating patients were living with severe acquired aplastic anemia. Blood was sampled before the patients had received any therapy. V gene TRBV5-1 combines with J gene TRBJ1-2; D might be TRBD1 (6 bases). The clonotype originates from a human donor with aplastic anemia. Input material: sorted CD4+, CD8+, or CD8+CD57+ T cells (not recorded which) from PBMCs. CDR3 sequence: CASGWEGDIVRTF. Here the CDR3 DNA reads TGCGCCAGCGGATGGGAGGGGGACATTGTACGCACCTTC.